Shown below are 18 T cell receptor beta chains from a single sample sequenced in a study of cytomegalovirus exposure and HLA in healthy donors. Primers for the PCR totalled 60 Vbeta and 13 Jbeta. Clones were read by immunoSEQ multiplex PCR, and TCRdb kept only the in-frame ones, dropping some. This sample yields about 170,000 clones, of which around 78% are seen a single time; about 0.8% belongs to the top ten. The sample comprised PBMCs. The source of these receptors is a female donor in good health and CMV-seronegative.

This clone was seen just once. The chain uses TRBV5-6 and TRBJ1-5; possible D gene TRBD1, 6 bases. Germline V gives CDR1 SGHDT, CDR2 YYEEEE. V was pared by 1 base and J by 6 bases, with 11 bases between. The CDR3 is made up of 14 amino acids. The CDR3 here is CASSLLGQGQPQHF. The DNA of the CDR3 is TGTGCCAGCAGCTTGTTGGGACAAGGTCAGCCCCAGCATTTT.

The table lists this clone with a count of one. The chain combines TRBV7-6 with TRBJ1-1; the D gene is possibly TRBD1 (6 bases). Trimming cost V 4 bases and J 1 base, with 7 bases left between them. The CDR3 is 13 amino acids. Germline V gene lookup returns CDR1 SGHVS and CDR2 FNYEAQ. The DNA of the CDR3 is TGTGCCAGCAGCTCGGACAGGAACACTGAAGCTTTCTTT. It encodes CASSSDRNTEAFF.

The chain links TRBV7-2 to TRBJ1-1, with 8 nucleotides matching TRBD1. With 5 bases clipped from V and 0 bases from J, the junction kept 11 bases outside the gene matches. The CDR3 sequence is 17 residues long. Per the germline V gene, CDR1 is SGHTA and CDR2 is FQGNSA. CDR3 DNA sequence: TGTGCCAGCAGCAGACGGACAGGGCTCTACATGAACACTGAAGCTTTCTTT. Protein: CASSRRTGLYMNTEAFF.

The CDR3 loop is CASSPPRTGERGANQPQHF. In nucleotides, the CDR3 is TGTGCCAGCAGCCCCCCCCGGACAGGGGAGAGGGGGGCCAATCAGCCCCAGCATTTT. The chain links TRBV21-1 to TRBJ1-5; TRBD1 was called by the table and not checked on the DNA. TRBV21-1 is flagged as a pseudogene. The CDR3 loop spans 19 amino acids.

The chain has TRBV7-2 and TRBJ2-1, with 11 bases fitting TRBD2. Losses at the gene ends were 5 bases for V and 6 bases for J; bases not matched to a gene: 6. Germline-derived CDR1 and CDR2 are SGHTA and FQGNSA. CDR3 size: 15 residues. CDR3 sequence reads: CASSLSSGGPNEQFF. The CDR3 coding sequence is TGTGCCAGCAGCCTATCTAGCGGGGGGCCCAATGAGCAGTTCTTC. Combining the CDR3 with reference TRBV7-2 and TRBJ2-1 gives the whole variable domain GAGVSQSPSNKVTEKGKDVELRCDPISGHTALYWYRQSLGQGLEFLIYFQGNSAPDKSGLPSDRFSAERTGGSVSTLTIQRTQQEDSAVYLCASSLSSGGPNEQFFGPGTRLTVL.

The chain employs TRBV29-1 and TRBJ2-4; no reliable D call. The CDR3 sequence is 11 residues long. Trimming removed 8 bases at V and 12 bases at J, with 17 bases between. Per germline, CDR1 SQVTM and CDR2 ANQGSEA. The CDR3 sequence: CSLTRLGSQYF. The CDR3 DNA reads TGCAGCCTTACCCGGTTGGGCAGTCAGTACTTC.

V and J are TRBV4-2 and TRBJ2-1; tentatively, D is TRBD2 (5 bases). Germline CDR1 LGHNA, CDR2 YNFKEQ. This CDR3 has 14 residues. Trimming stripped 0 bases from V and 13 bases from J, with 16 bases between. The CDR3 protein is CASSQEHKLREQFF. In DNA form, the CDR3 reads TGTGCCAGCAGCCAAGAACATAAGCTTCGGGAACAGTTCTTC.

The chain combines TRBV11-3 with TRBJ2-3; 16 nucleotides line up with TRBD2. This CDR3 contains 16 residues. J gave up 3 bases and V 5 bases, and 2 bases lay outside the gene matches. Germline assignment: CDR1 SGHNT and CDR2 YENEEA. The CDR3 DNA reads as TGTGCCAGCAGCCCGGGACTAGCGGGGGGGACAGATACGCAGTATTTT. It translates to CASSPGLAGGTDTQYF.

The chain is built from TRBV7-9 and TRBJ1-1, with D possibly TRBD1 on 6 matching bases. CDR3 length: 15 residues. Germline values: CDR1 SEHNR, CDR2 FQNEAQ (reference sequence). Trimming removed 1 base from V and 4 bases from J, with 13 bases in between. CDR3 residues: CASSLVGGTRTEAFF. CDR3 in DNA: TGTGCCAGCAGCTTAGTAGGGGGTACCCGCACTGAAGCTTTCTTT.

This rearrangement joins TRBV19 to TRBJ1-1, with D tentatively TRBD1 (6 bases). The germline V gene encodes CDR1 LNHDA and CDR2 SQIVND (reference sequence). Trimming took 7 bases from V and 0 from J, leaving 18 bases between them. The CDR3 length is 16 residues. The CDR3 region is CASNGGLFRLNTEAFF. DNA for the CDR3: TGTGCCAGTAACGGGGGGCTGTTTAGATTGAACACTGAAGCTTTCTTT.

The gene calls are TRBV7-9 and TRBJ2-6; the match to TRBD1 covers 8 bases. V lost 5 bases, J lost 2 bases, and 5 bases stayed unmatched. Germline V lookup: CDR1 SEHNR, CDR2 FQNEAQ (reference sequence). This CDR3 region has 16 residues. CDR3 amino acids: CASSRTTGAGANVLTF. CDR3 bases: TGTGCCAGCAGCCGAACGACAGGGGCTGGGGCCAACGTCCTGACTTTC.

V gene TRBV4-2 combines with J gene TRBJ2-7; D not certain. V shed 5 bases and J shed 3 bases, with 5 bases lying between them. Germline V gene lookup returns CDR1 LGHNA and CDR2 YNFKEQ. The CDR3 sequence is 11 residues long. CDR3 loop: CASSSVYEQYF. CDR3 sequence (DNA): TGTGCCAGCAGCTCCGTCTACGAGCAGTACTTC.

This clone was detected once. The CDR3: CASSRPPSYEQYF. For the CDR3, the DNA is TGTGCCAGCAGCCGCCCCCCCAGCTACGAGCAGTACTTC. The chain has TRBV5-4 and TRBJ2-7; D ambiguous. The CDR3 covers 13 residues. The ends were cut back, 4 bases at V and 3 bases at J, with 11 bases in the middle. Germline lookup yields CDR1 SGHNT and CDR2 YYREEE (reference sequence).

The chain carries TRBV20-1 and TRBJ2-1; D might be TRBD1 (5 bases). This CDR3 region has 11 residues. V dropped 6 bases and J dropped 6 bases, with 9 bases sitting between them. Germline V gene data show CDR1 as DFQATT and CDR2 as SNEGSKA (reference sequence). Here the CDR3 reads CSALRVNEQFF. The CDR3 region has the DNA TGCAGTGCCCTCAGGGTCAATGAGCAGTTCTTC.

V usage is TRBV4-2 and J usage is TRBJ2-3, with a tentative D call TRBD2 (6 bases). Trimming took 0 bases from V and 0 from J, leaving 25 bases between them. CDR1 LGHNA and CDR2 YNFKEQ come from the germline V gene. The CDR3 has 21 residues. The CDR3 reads CASSQEGPQSSGVSSTDTQYF. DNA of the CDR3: TGTGCCAGCAGCCAAGAAGGGCCCCAGAGTAGCGGAGTATCTAGCACAGATACGCAGTATTTT.

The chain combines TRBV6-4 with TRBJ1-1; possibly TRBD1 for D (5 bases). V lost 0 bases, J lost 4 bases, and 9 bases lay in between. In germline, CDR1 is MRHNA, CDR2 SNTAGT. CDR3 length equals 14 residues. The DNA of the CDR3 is TGTGCCAGCAGTGACTCGAGCAGGGCCACTGAAGCTTTCTTT. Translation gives CASSDSSRATEAFF.

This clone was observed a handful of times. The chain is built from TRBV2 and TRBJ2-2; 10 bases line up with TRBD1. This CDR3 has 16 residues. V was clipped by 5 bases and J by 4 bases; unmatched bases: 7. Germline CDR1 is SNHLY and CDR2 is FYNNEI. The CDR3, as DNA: TGTGCCAGCAGTCAATCGGGACAGGGGTCCACCGGGGAGCTGTTTTTT. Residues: CASSQSGQGSTGELFF.

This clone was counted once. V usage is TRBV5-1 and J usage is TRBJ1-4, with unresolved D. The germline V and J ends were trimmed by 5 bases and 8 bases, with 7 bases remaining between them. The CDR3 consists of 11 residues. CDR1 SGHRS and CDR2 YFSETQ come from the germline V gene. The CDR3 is CASRAREKLFF. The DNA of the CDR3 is TGCGCCAGCAGGGCGCGGGAAAAACTGTTTTTT.